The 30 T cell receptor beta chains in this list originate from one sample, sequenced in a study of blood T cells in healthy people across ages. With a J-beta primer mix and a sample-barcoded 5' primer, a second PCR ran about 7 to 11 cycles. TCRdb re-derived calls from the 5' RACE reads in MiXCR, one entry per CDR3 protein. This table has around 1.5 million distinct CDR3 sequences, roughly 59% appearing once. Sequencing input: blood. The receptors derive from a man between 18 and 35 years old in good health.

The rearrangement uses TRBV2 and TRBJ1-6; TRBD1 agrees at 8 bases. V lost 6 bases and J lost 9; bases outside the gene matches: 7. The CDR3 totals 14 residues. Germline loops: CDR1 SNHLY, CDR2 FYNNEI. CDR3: CASSPRGLVSPLHF. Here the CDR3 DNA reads TGTGCCAGCAGCCCCAGGGGGCTGGTTTCACCCCTCCACTTT.

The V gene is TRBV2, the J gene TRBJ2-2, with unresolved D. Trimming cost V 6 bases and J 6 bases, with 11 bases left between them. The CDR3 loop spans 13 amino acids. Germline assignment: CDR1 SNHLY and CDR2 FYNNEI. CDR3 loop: CASSTIGAGELFF. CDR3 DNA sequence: TGTGCCAGCAGCACGATCGGCGCCGGGGAGCTGTTTTTT.

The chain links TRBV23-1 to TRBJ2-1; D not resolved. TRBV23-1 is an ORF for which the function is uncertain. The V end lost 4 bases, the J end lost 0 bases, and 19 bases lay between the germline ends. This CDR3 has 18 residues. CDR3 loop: CASSPLVWRSSSYNEQFF. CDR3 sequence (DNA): TGCGCCAGCAGTCCTTTAGTGTGGAGAAGTAGCTCCTACAATGAGCAGTTCTTC.

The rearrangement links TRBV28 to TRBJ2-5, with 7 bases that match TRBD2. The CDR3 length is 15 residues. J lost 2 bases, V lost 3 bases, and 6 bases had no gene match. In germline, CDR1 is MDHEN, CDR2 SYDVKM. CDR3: CASSFWTREQETQYF. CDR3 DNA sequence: TGTGCCAGCAGTTTTTGGACTAGGGAACAAGAGACCCAGTACTTC. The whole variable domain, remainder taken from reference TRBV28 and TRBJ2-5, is DVKVTQSSRYLVKRTGEKVFLECVQDMDHENMFWYRQDPGLGLRLIYFSYDVKMKEKGDIPEGYSVSREKKERFSLILESASTNQTSMYLCASSFWTREQETQYFGPGTRLLVL.

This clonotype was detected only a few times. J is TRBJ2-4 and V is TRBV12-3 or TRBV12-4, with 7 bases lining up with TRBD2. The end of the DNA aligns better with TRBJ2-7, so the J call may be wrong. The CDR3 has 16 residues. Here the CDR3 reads CASSLLFAGEDYEQYF. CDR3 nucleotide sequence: TGTGCCAGCAGTTTACTATTCGCGGGAGAGGACTACGAGCAGTACTTC.

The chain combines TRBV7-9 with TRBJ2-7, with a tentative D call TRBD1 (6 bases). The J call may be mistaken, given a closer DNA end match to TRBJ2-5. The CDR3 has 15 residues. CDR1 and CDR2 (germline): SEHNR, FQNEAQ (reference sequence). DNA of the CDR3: TGTGCCACCCACCTTGTCGGAGACAGGAGTAAGACCCAGTACTTC. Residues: CATHLVGDRSKTQYF.

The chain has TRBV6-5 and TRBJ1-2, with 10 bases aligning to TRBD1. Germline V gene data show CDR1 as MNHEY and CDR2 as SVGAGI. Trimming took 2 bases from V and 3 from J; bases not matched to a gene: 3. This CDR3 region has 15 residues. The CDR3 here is CASSYSGTGDYGYTF. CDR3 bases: TGTGCCAGCAGTTACAGTGGGACAGGGGACTATGGCTACACCTTC.

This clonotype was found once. The CDR3 DNA sequence: TGCAGTGCTAGAAATCGGTATGGCTACACCTTC. Protein product: CSARNRYGYTF. The V and J genes are TRBV20-1 and TRBJ1-2; D remains unclear. This CDR3 is 11 amino acids long. The V gene lost 2 bases and the J gene lost 5 bases, with 6 bases spanning the gap. Germline-derived CDR1 and CDR2 are DFQATT and SNEGSKA (reference sequence).

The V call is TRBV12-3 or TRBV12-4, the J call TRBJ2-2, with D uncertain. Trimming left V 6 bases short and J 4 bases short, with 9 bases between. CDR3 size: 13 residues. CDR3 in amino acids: CASRPRRTGELFF. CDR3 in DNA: TGTGCCAGCAGACCCCGGCGCACCGGGGAGCTGTTTTTT.

The CDR3 is CSASLASAASTDTQYF. The DNA of the CDR3 is TGCAGTGCGAGCCTAGCGTCAGCGGCGAGCACAGATACGCAGTATTTT. V and J are TRBV20-1 and TRBJ2-3; a weak D match, TRBD2 (6 bases). V lost 6 bases and J 0 bases, leaving 19 bases between the germline ends. There are 16 residues in the CDR3. From germline, CDR1 is DFQATT and CDR2 SNEGSKA (reference sequence).

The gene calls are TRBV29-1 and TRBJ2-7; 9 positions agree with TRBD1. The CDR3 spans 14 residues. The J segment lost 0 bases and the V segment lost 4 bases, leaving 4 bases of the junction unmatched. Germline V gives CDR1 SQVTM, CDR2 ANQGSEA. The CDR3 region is CSVAPGQGSYEQYF. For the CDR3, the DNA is TGCAGCGTTGCGCCGGGACAGGGCTCCTACGAGCAGTACTTC.

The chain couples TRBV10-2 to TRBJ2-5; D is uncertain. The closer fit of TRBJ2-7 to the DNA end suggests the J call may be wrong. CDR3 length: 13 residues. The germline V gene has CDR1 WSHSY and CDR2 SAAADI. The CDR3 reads CASHPRKPYEQYF. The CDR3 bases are TGCGCCAGCCACCCGAGGAAACCCTACGAGCAGTACTTC.

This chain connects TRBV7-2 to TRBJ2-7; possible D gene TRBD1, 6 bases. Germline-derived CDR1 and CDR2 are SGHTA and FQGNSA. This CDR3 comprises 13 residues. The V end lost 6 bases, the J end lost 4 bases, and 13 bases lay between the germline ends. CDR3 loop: CASSHTGKYEQYF. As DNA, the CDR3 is TGTGCCAGCAGTCATACAGGGAAATACGAGCAGTACTTC.

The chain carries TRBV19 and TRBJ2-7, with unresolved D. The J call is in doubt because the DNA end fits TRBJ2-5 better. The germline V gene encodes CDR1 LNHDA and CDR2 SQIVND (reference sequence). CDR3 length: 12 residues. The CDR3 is CASRPAEGTQYF. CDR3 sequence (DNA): TGTGCCAGTAGGCCCGCCGAAGGGACCCAGTACTTC.

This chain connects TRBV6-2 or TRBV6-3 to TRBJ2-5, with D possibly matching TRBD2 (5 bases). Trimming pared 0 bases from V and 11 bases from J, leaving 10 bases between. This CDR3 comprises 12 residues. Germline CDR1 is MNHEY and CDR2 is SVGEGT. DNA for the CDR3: TGTGCCAGCAGTTACTCAACTTCGGGACAGTACTTC. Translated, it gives CASSYSTSGQYF.

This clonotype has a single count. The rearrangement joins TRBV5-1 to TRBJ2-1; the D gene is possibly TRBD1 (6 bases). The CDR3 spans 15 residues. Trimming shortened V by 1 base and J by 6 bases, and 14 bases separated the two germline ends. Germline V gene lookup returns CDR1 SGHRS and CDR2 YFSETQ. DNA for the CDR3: TGCGCCAGCAGCTTGACAGGGAGTGTAGGCAATGAGCAGTTCTTC. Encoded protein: CASSLTGSVGNEQFF.

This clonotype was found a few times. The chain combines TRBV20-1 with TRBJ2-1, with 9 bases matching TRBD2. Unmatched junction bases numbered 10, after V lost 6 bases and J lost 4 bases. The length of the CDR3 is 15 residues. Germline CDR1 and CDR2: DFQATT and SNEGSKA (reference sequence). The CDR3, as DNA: TGCAGTGCCCCTCGGGCTAGCGGGACATACAATGAGCAGTTCTTC. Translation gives CSAPRASGTYNEQFF.

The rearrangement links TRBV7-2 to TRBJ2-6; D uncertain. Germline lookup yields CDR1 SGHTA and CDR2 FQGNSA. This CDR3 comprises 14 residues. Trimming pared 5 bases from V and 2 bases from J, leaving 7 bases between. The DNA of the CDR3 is TGTGCCAGCAGCGATTACGCTGGGGCCAACGTCCTGACTTTC. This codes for CASSDYAGANVLTF.

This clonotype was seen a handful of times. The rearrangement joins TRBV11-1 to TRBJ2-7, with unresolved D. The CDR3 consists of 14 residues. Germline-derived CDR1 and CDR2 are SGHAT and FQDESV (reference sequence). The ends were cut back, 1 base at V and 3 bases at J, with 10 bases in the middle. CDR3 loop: CASSLGQDFYEQYF. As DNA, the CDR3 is TGTGCCAGCAGCTTAGGGCAAGACTTCTACGAGCAGTACTTC.

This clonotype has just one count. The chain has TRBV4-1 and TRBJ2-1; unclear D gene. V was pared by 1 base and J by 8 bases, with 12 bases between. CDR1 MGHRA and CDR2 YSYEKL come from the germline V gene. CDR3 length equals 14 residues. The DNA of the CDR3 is TGCGCCAGCAGCCAAGCAGCGAGCAGCGATGAGCAGTTCTTC. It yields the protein CASSQAASSDEQFF.

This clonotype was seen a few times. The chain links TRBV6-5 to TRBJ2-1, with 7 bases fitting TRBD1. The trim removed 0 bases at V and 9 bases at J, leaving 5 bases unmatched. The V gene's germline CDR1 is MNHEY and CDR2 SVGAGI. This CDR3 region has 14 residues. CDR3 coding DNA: TGTGCCAGCAGTTACTCAGACAGGGTCGGTGAGCAGTTCTTC. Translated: CASSYSDRVGEQFF.

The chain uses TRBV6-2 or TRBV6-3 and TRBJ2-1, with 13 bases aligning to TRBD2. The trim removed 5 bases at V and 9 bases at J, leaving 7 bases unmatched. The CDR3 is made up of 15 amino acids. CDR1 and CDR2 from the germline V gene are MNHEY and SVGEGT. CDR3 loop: CASSATSGGAVEQFF. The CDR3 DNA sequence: TGTGCCAGCAGTGCCACTAGCGGGGGGGCCGTTGAGCAGTTCTTC.

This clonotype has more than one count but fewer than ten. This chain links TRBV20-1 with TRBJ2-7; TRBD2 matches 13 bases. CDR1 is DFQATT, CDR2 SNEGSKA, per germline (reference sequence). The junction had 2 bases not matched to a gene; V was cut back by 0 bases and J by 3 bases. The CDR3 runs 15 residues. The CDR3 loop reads CSAREGLAGFYEQYF. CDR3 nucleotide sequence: TGCAGTGCTAGAGAGGGACTAGCGGGGTTCTACGAGCAGTACTTC.

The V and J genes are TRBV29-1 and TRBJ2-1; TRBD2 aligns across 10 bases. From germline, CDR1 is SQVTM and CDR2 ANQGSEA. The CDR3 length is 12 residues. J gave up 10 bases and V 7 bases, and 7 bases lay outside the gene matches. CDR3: CSGTGTSEEQFF. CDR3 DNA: TGCAGCGGCACCGGGACTAGCGAAGAGCAGTTCTTC.

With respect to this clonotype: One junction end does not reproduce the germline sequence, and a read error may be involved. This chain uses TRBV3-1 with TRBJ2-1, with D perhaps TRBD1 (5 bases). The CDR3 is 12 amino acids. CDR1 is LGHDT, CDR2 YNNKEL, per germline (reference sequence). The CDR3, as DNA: TGTGCCGGCAGCGCAAGGGGTAATGAGCAGTTCTTC. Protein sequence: CAGSARGNEQFF.

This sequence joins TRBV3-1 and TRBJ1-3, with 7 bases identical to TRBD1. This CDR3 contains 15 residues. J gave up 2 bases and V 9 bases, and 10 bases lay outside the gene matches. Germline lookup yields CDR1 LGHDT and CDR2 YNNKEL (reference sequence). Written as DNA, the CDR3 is TGTGCCAGTACGTCAGGAGACAGGGCTGGAAACACCATATATTTT. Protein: CASTSGDRAGNTIYF.

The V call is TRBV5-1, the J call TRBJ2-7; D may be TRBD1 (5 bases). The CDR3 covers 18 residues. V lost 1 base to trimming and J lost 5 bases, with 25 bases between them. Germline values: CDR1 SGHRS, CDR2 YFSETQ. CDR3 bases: TGCGCCAGCAGCTTGAGGGGCCCCGAGAAGATCGGCGGCGACGAGCAGTACTTC. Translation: CASSLRGPEKIGGDEQYF.

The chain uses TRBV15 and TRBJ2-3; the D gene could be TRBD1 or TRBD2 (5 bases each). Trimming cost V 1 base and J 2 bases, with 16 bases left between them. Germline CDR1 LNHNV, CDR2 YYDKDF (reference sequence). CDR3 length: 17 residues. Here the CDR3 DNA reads TGTGCCACCAGCAGAGTTAGGGGAGAGGGGAACACAGATACGCAGTATTTT. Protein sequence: CATSRVRGEGNTDTQYF.

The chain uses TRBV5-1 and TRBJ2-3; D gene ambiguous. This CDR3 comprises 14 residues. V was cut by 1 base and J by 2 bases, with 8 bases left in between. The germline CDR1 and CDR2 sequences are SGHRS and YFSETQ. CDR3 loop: CASSLLGHTDTQYF. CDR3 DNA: TGCGCCAGCAGCTTGCTGGGCCACACAGATACGCAGTATTTT.

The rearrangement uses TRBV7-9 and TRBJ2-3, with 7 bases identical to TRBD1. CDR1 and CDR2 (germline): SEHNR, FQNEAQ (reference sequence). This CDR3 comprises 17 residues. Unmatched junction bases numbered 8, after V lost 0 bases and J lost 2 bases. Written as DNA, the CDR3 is TGTGCCAGCAGCTTAGCTAGGGACAGCGTCCTCACAGATACGCAGTATTTT. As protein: CASSLARDSVLTDTQYF.